This T cell receptor (beta chain) was documented in a study of T cell responses to AZD1222 COVID-19 vaccine (dated by TCRdb to about 2021). In terms of the full investigation: AZD1222 recipients with second doses at about 4 weeks or about 12 weeks were pooled, because spike-specific TCR depth and breadth did not differ between schedules. A total of about 250 trial participants underwent TCR sequencing, of whom some 200 had received two doses of AZD1222 and about 25 had received two doses of the MenACWY control vaccine. Trial participants were enrolled into age subgroups of 18-55, 56-69 and 70-plus years, which contained 148, 28 and 57 TCR-sequenced participants, respectively.

Paper-wide results and their limitations: Reportedly, close to half of the unique spike-specific TCRs recognized epitopes lying outside the regions that are mutated in the B.1.351 and B.1.1.7 variants. The 56-69-year group was small, and its depth increase did not reach significance, likely because of low power. Participants were mostly white British, with more females than males. The authors suggested clonal diversity may have been underestimated. The vaccine-associated CD4 TCRs covered the entire spike protein, and the dominant responses fell in regions 160-218 and 743-854. Spike-specific TCR breadth and depth rose significantly after two AZD1222 doses compared with day 0 and with MenACWY recipients. No day 14 peak-response samples were available, so repertoires were characterized only after the peak T cell response. Conclusions about previously exposed vaccinees were limited because only a handful of AZD1222 recipients were SARS-CoV-2 seropositive at baseline.

The time point label for this specimen denotes: baseline before first vaccination. The vaccinee samples were drawn from two UK trials, COV001 and COV002, one of which was a single-blind randomized controlled phase 2/3 trial testing AZD1222 (ChAdOx1 nCoV-19) in healthy adults. Trial participant PBMC samples were collected at day 0 and day 28 after the second dose for TCRbeta chain sequencing. The CDR3 regions of human TCRbeta chains were analyzed by immunosequencing. The authors processed their data as follows. TCRs in the repertoires were matched against a reference library of SARS-CoV-2-specific TCRs that had been generated with the MIRA antigen-specificity platform. Breadth was defined as the fraction of unique TCRs that were SARS-CoV-2-associated. Depth was defined as the fraction of total T cells that were SARS-CoV-2-associated. Using the MIRA data, each spike-specific TCR was assigned both to the spike region to which the TCR was reactive and to a CD4 or CD8 class. Log10-transformed breadth and depth values were compared by one-way ANOVA with Sidak's multiple comparisons tests. Here the immuneACCESS table is served through TCRdb, limited to in-frame sequences with V and J called. Missing clones are a known gap in these copies; in checked studies unresolved V genes cover under half, and the rest lacks a known reason. V and J calls and clone size are given by that table; D and trimming were obtained from the DNA. The sample table lists more than 150,000 clones, about 90% of them with a count of one. The top ten constitute around 5.8% of the sample.

Worth noting for this clone: The antigen it binds to is not known. Base qualities were left out, and no much larger clone turns up one base away.

Per the germline V gene, SQVTM is the CDR1 and ANQGSEA is the CDR2. The CDR3 measures 13 amino acids from cysteine to phenylalanine. Solely the CDR3 DNA is kept, with 39 bases framed from the first base. Between the V and J ends, shortened by 4 bases and 1 base respectively, the junction contains 10 bases. Rearrangement joined TRBV29-1 to TRBJ1-1; TRBD1 could be the D gene, as 6 bases match. Sample: peripheral blood, taken on day 0 of AZD1222 vaccination. The receptor was derived from an adult in good health. The nucleotide sequence reads as follows: TGCAGCGTTGTGAGGGGGGAGAACACTGAAGCTTTCTTT. Its protein is CSVVRGENTEAFF.